Below, 22 T cell receptor beta chains from the same sample are listed, as sequenced in a study of T cells in Graves' hyperthyroidism and ophthalmopathy. Amplified regions were TCR beta CDR3 sequences from RNA transcripts. The TCR CDR3 was amplified in a first-round RT-PCR using the HTBI primer set. TCRdb re-analysed the multiplex PCR reads in MiXCR, keeping a single row per CDR3 protein. The sample includes roughly 720,000 distinct CDR3 sequences, roughly 17% of them seen just once. The material sequenced was blood. The receptor source for this set is a man between 50 and 59 years old with Graves' hyperthyroidism.

In this sample, this clonotype turned up many times. The V and J genes are TRBV27 and TRBJ2-7; D not certain. V was trimmed by 3 bases and J by 0 bases, leaving 9 bases between them. The CDR3 contains 14 residues. Looked up from germline, CDR1 is MNHEY and CDR2 is SMNVEV (reference sequence). CDR3 protein: CASSFMGHSYEQYF. The CDR3, as DNA: TGTGCCAGCAGTTTTATGGGCCACTCCTACGAGCAGTACTTC.

This clonotype was seen only a few times. V is TRBV7-6 and J is TRBJ2-1; TRBD1 might be the D (6 bases). The CDR3 consists of 16 residues. Germline-derived CDR1 and CDR2 are SGHVS and FNYEAQ. Between the trimmed V and J ends, which lost 5 bases and 3 bases, there was a span of 17 bases. The CDR3 DNA sequence: TGTGCCAGCAGCCCCCATGACAGGTCCTACTACAATGAGCAGTTCTTC. The encoded protein is CASSPHDRSYYNEQFF.

This clonotype was seen many times. V is TRBV29-1 and J is TRBJ2-1, with D possibly being TRBD1 (6 bases). CDR1 and CDR2 (germline): SQVTM, ANQGSEA. V lost 4 bases to trimming and J lost 8 bases, with 15 bases between them. The CDR3 sequence is 13 residues long. Here the CDR3 reads CSVGAQGMDEQFF. The CDR3 DNA reads TGCAGCGTTGGCGCGCAGGGGATGGATGAGCAGTTCTTC.

This clonotype was observed a handful of times. DNA of the CDR3: TGTGCCAGCAGTTTAATGGCAGGGGGGCTGAACACTGAAGCTTTCTTT. It yields the protein CASSLMAGGLNTEAFF. The chain links TRBV12-3 or TRBV12-4 to TRBJ1-1; 7 nucleotides agree with TRBD1. V lost 2 bases, J lost 0 bases, and 6 bases stayed unmatched. The CDR3 sequence is 16 residues long.

The J gene is TRBJ2-7, the V gene TRBV28, with D unresolved. The germline V gene has CDR1 MDHEN and CDR2 SYDVKM. Trimming removed 6 bases from V and 4 bases from J, with 10 bases in between. This CDR3 spans 12 amino acids. CDR3 DNA sequence: TGTGCCAGCAGAACTCCAGGATACGAGCAGTACTTC. Protein: CASRTPGYEQYF.

This clonotype has at least ten counts. This chain connects TRBV19 to TRBJ2-7; D may correspond to TRBD1 or TRBD2 (5 bases each). This CDR3 is 16 amino acids long. Germline V gene lookup returns CDR1 LNHDA and CDR2 SQIVND (reference sequence). The ends were cut back, 4 bases at V and 7 bases at J, with 23 bases in the middle. The CDR3 DNA follows: TGTGCCAGTAGTAATCCCTCAGGGAGTGGTTCTCGGGAGCAGTACTTC. Protein product: CASSNPSGSGSREQYF.

This clonotype was recorded a few times. This chain connects TRBV30 to TRBJ2-1; 13 positions match TRBD2. Germline V lookup: CDR1 GTSNPN, CDR2 SVGIG (reference sequence). The junction had 6 bases not matched to a gene; V was cut back by 3 bases and J by 7 bases. This CDR3 contains 15 residues. CDR3 nucleotide sequence: TGTGCCTGGAGCCTGGGGACTAGCGGGATGAATGAGCAGTTCTTC. Residues: CAWSLGTSGMNEQFF.

This clonotype was recorded many times. The CDR3 spells CASSDEMGNQPQHF. The CDR3 region has the DNA TGTGCCAGCAGTGACGAAATGGGGAATCAGCCCCAGCATTTT. This sequence joins TRBV2 and TRBJ1-5, with unresolved D. The germline CDR1 and CDR2 sequences are SNHLY and FYNNEI. This CDR3 has 14 amino acids. V was pared by 3 bases and J by 4 bases, with 10 bases between.

The table lists this clonotype with a few counts. V usage is TRBV3-1 and J usage is TRBJ1-1, with TRBD1 identical over 9 bases. This CDR3 is built from 13 residues. The V and J ends lost 6 bases and 11 bases, in that order; junction bases with no gene match: 10. The germline CDR1 and CDR2 sequences are LGHDT and YNNKEL (reference sequence). The CDR3 protein is CASSPGTGILAFF. CDR3 DNA: TGTGCCAGCAGTCCCGGGACAGGGATATTGGCTTTCTTT.

The table lists this clonotype with a few counts. This chain connects TRBV29-1 to TRBJ2-3; 11 bases line up with TRBD2. CDR1 and CDR2 from the germline V gene are SQVTM and ANQGSEA. V dropped 3 bases and J dropped 7; count of bases not matched to a gene: 6. The CDR3 loop spans 14 amino acids. For the CDR3, the DNA is TGCAGCGTTGATGGGACTAGCGGATATTATACGCAGTATTTT. The encoded protein is CSVDGTSGYYTQYF.

This clonotype was observed at least ten times. The chain combines TRBV28 with TRBJ2-5, with 7 nucleotides matching TRBD1. This CDR3 contains 17 residues. V shed 3 bases and J 11 bases; nucleotides not matched to a gene: 21. Germline V gene data show CDR1 as MDHEN and CDR2 as SYDVKM. CDR3 loop: CASSFYIGTGVARGQYF. CDR3 bases: TGTGCCAGCAGTTTCTATATAGGCACAGGGGTGGCGAGGGGACAGTACTTC.

V and J are TRBV6-2 or TRBV6-3 and TRBJ2-5; no definite D call. The V end lost 5 bases, the J end lost 4 bases, and 5 bases lay between the germline ends. The V gene's germline CDR1 is MNHEY and CDR2 SVGEGT. This CDR3 contains 11 residues. CDR3 sequence reads: CASSILETQYF. The DNA for the CDR3 is TGTGCCAGCAGTATACTAGAGACCCAGTACTTC.

This clonotype was detected a few times. One junction end disagrees with the germline gene, perhaps due to a read error. The rearrangement joins TRBV2 to TRBJ1-5, with no clear D. CDR3 length: 16 amino acids. CDR1 and CDR2 from the germline V gene are SNHLY and FYNNEI. CDR3 bases: TGTGCCAGCGGTGAATGGTTAGATTATAGCAATCAGCCCCAGCATTTT. As protein: CASGEWLDYSNQPQHF.

This clonotype was picked up many times. This chain uses TRBV28 with TRBJ2-5; either TRBD1 or TRBD2 may supply D (6 bases each). CDR3 length equals 14 residues. The germline V gene encodes CDR1 MDHEN and CDR2 SYDVKM. V was shortened by 4 bases and J by 6 bases, with 15 bases between the two germline ends. The CDR3 here is CASSSGLGGKTQYF. The CDR3 region has the DNA TGTGCCAGCAGTTCTGGACTGGGGGGCAAGACCCAGTACTTC. Drawing the rest from reference TRBV28 and TRBJ2-5, the complete variable domain is DVKVTQSSRYLVKRTGEKVFLECVQDMDHENMFWYRQDPGLGLRLIYFSYDVKMKEKGDIPEGYSVSREKKERFSLILESASTNQTSMYLCASSSGLGGKTQYFGPGTRLLVL.

This clonotype was counted between two and nine times. The rearrangement uses TRBV14 and TRBJ1-1; maybe TRBD1 (5 bases). Germline CDR1 reads SGHDN; CDR2 reads FVKESK. This CDR3 comprises 14 residues. Between the trimmed V and J ends, which lost 0 bases and 4 bases, there was a span of 9 bases. The CDR3 nucleotides are TGTGCCAGCAGCCAAGAAGGCGGGGGCACTGAAGCTTTCTTT. Protein sequence: CASSQEGGGTEAFF. Variable domain in full (rest from reference TRBV14 and TRBJ1-1): EAGVTQFPSHSVIEKGQTVTLRCDPISGHDNLYWYRRVMGKEIKFLLHFVKESKQDESGMPNNRFLAERTGGTYSTLKVQPAELEDSGVYFCASSQEGGGTEAFFGQGTRLTVV.

This clonotype was observed many times. The chain carries TRBV28 and TRBJ2-1; 9 bases fit TRBD2. Germline assignment: CDR1 MDHEN and CDR2 SYDVKM. V shed 5 bases and J 8 bases; nucleotides not matched to a gene: 13. CDR3 size: 16 residues. The CDR3 nucleotides read TGTGCCAGCAGTAACCCTAGCGGGAAAAGGGGGGATGAGCAGTTCTTC. As protein: CASSNPSGKRGDEQFF.

The sample holds many counts of this clonotype. The gene calls are TRBV5-5 and TRBJ1-4; D not resolved. The germline V and J ends were trimmed by 1 base and 7 bases, with 8 bases remaining between them. Germline lookup yields CDR1 SGHKS and CDR2 YYEKEE (reference sequence). The CDR3 runs 13 residues. The CDR3 DNA sequence: TGTGCCAGCAGCTTGTTTACATCTGAAAAACTGTTTTTT. The encoded protein is CASSLFTSEKLFF.

In this sample, this clonotype turned up many times. This chain uses TRBV28 with TRBJ2-7; TRBD1 matches at 8 bases. Germline assignment: CDR1 MDHEN and CDR2 SYDVKM. Trimming cost V 5 bases and J 6 bases; bases outside gene matches: 12. The CDR3 consists of 15 residues. The chain's CDR3 is CASSPPGATGAEQYF. In DNA, the CDR3 is TGTGCCAGCAGTCCACCGGGGGCGACAGGGGCCGAGCAGTACTTC.

Remarks on this clonotype: Possible read error: a much larger clone is one base away. The chain has TRBV5-1 and TRBJ1-1; D gene unclear. V lost 4 bases and J 0 bases, leaving 19 bases between the germline ends. The CDR3 totals 17 residues. Germline V gives CDR1 SGHRS, CDR2 YFSETQ. The CDR3 region is CASSVGRRDAMNTEAFF. CDR3 coding DNA: TGCGCCAGCAGCGTGGGTCGGCGGGATGCCATGAACACTGAAGCTTTCTTT.

There are a few counts of this clonotype. The chain's CDR3 is CASSFLLADPEYEQYF. CDR3 DNA: TGTGCCAGCAGTTTTCTGCTCGCCGACCCCGAGTACGAGCAGTACTTC. V is TRBV28 and J is TRBJ2-7; D is ambiguous. Deletions cut 3 bases from V and 4 bases from J, with 19 bases between. Germline V gene lookup returns CDR1 MDHEN and CDR2 SYDVKM. The CDR3 contains 16 residues. Complete variable domain (other parts from reference TRBV28 and TRBJ2-7): DVKVTQSSRYLVKRTGEKVFLECVQDMDHENMFWYRQDPGLGLRLIYFSYDVKMKEKGDIPEGYSVSREKKERFSLILESASTNQTSMYLCASSFLLADPEYEQYFGPGTRLTVT.

The chain couples TRBV19 to TRBJ1-4; D uncertain. The CDR3 length is 16 residues. Trimming took off 2 bases at V and 0 bases at J, with 10 bases between the two ends. Looked up from germline, CDR1 is LNHDA and CDR2 is SQIVND (reference sequence). The CDR3 is CASSIFGEATNEKLFF. CDR3 coding DNA: TGTGCCAGTAGTATATTTGGGGAAGCAACTAATGAAAAACTGTTTTTT.

This clonotype came up many times. The chain couples TRBV30 to TRBJ1-1; D unclear. Trimming removed 2 bases from V and 5 bases from J, with 6 bases in between. Germline V lookup: CDR1 GTSNPN, CDR2 SVGIG (reference sequence). The CDR3 spans 11 residues. CDR3 in amino acids: CAWSTHTEAFF. CDR3 bases: TGTGCCTGGAGTACACATACTGAAGCTTTCTTT. Full variable domain (remainder filled in from reference TRBV30 and TRBJ1-1): SQTIHQWPATLVQPVGSPLSLECTVEGTSNPNLYWYRQAAGRGLQLLFYSVGIGQISSEVPQNLSASRPQDRQFILSSKKLLLSDSGFYLCAWSTHTEAFFGQGTRLTVV.